A selection of T cell receptor beta chains follows, all from one sample in a study of OX40 agonist ivuxolimab in advanced cancers. TCRdb keeps only in-frame clones here, not all; method: immunoSEQ multiplex PCR. This sample carries 55,000 to 60,000 clones, approximately 86% of them seen once, and the ten largest clones take under 3.5%. Specimen: CD4+ or CD8+ T cells sorted from blood, collected in a trial of the OX40 agonist ivuxolimab. The source is an adult with an advanced solid tumor such as melanoma, head and neck, liver or kidney cancer. The CDR3 runs from the conserved cysteine through the conserved F or W. D genes are given only for firm matches. The size of a clone is reported for some rows only, either as once, few or many, or as a class for expanded clones.

CDR3 DNA: TGTGCCAGCAAGAGATACGGAGAGACCCAGTACTTC; CDR3 protein: CASKRYGETQYF; J gene: TRBJ2-5; D gene: -; V gene: TRBV2; clone size: -
CDR3 DNA: TGTGCCAGCAGCTCCCGGGACAGGTTTAGTGGCTACACCTTC; CDR3 protein: CASSSRDRFSGYTF; J gene: TRBJ1-2; D gene: TRBD1; V gene: TRBV7-8; clone size: -
CDR3 DNA: TGTGCCAGCAGCGTAGAAACGACTAGCGGGGGTCCGCAGTACTTC; CDR3 protein: CASSVETTSGGPQYF; J gene: TRBJ2-5; D gene: TRBD2; V gene: TRBV9; clone size: -
CDR3 DNA: TGTGCCAGCAGTTACCCCGACTTAAGCACAGATACGCAGTATTTT; CDR3 protein: CASSYPDLSTDTQYF; J gene: TRBJ2-3; D gene: -; V gene: TRBV6-6; clone size: -
CDR3 DNA: TGTGCCTGGAGACAGGGCAGCTCTGGAAACACCATATATTTT; CDR3 protein: CAWRQGSSGNTIYF; J gene: TRBJ1-3; D gene: -; V gene: TRBV30; clone size: few
CDR3 DNA: TGTGCTAGTGGTTTCACCGGGACCCCAATCTACGAGCAGTACTTC; CDR3 protein: CASGFTGTPIYEQYF; J gene: TRBJ2-7; D gene: -; V gene: TRBV12-5; clone size: -
CDR3 DNA: TGTGCCATCAGTAGTAGAGATACGCAGTATTTT; CDR3 protein: CAISSRDTQYF; J gene: TRBJ2-3; D gene: -; V gene: TRBV10-3; clone size: -
CDR3 DNA: TGTGCCAGCAGCTTGGCCTCAAGGGGTTATGCCGGCTATGGCTACACCTTC; CDR3 protein: CASSLASRGYAGYGYTF; J gene: TRBJ1-2; D gene: -; V gene: TRBV4-2; clone size: -
CDR3 DNA: TGTGCCAGCAGTCCGGGGGGGCGCACAGATACGCAGTATTTT; CDR3 protein: CASSPGGRTDTQYF; J gene: TRBJ2-3; D gene: TRBD2; V gene: TRBV27; clone size: -
CDR3 DNA: TGCGCCAGCAGCGGCGGACAGATCACAGATACGCAGTATTTT; CDR3 protein: CASSGGQITDTQYF; J gene: TRBJ2-3; D gene: -; V gene: TRBV5-1; clone size: once
CDR3 DNA: TGCGCCAGCAGCTTGGACGGCAGGGACTACGAGCAGTACTTC; CDR3 protein: CASSLDGRDYEQYF; J gene: TRBJ2-7; D gene: -; V gene: TRBV5-1; clone size: -
CDR3 DNA: TGTGCCAGCAGTAACAGGGTTCGAGAGACCCAGTACTTC; CDR3 protein: CASSNRVRETQYF; J gene: TRBJ2-5; D gene: -; V gene: TRBV2; clone size: -
CDR3 DNA: TGTGCCAGCAGCCCCAGCGGGAGTGGTCTGGGACTCACAGATACGCAGTATTTT; CDR3 protein: CASSPSGSGLGLTDTQYF; J gene: TRBJ2-3; D gene: TRBD2; V gene: TRBV14; clone size: once
CDR3 DNA: TGTGCCAGCAGCGATACTAGCGGGAGTACGTACAATGAGCAGTTCTTC; CDR3 protein: CASSDTSGSTYNEQFF; J gene: TRBJ2-1; D gene: TRBD2; V gene: TRBV6-6; clone size: -
CDR3 DNA: TGTGCCAGCGGACTGGGACAACCCACAGATACGCAGTATTTT; CDR3 protein: CASGLGQPTDTQYF; J gene: TRBJ2-3; D gene: -; V gene: TRBV11-3; clone size: -
CDR3 DNA: TGTGCCAGCAGCCTAGAAGGCAGTTACACCGGGGAGCTGTTTTTT; CDR3 protein: CASSLEGSYTGELFF; J gene: TRBJ2-2; D gene: -; V gene: TRBV7-3; clone size: -
CDR3 DNA: TGTGCCTGGAGCGACAGGGGGACGCTATGGTCAGATACGCAGTATTTT; CDR3 protein: CAWSDRGTLWSDTQYF; J gene: TRBJ2-3; D gene: TRBD1; V gene: TRBV30; clone size: -
CDR3 DNA: TGCAGTGCTAACAACCAAGAGACCCAGTACTTC; CDR3 protein: CSANNQETQYF; J gene: TRBJ2-5; D gene: -; V gene: TRBV20-1; clone size: once
CDR3 DNA: TGCGCCAGCAGCTTGAGCGGGACCTACGAGCAGTACTTC; CDR3 protein: CASSLSGTYEQYF; J gene: TRBJ2-7; D gene: TRBD2; V gene: TRBV5-1; clone size: -
CDR3 DNA: TGTGCCAGCAGCTTGGTGGGGGGAGGCTACACCTTC; CDR3 protein: CASSLVGGGYTF; J gene: TRBJ1-2; D gene: -; V gene: TRBV5-8; clone size: -
CDR3 DNA: TGTGCCAGCAGCCTAGACTTGGGCTACACCTTC; CDR3 protein: CASSLDLGYTF; J gene: TRBJ1-2; D gene: -; V gene: TRBV7-9; clone size: -
CDR3 DNA: TGTGCCAGCAGCCAGCCCCGAGTCTTGGGGACTGAAGCTTTCTTT; CDR3 protein: CASSQPRVLGTEAFF; J gene: TRBJ1-1; D gene: -; V gene: TRBV14; clone size: once
CDR3 DNA: TGTGCCAGCACCCCTCATGTCGCGGGGGGGCAAGAGACCCAGTACTTC; CDR3 protein: CASTPHVAGGQETQYF; J gene: TRBJ2-5; D gene: TRBD2; V gene: TRBV5-4; clone size: -
CDR3 DNA: TGTGCCAGCAGCTTGGACGACGGCTACACTGAAGCTTTCTTT; CDR3 protein: CASSLDDGYTEAFF; J gene: TRBJ1-1; D gene: -; V gene: TRBV5-5; clone size: -
CDR3 DNA: TGTGCCAGTAGTATCGAAAGGGGGAACACCGGGGAGCTGTTTTTT; CDR3 protein: CASSIERGNTGELFF; J gene: TRBJ2-2; D gene: -; V gene: TRBV19; clone size: once
CDR3 DNA: TGTGCCAGCAGCTTAGGAGGGTTTGGTGGCTACACCTTC; CDR3 protein: CASSLGGFGGYTF; J gene: TRBJ1-2; D gene: -; V gene: TRBV7-2; clone size: -
CDR3 DNA: TGTGCCAGCAGTGAAGGACAGGGTAATCAAGATACGCAGTATTTT; CDR3 protein: CASSEGQGNQDTQYF; J gene: TRBJ2-3; D gene: TRBD1; V gene: TRBV2; clone size: -
CDR3 DNA: TGTGCCAGCCTTCCCCATATGAACACTGAAGCTTTCTTT; CDR3 protein: CASLPHMNTEAFF; J gene: TRBJ1-1; D gene: -; V gene: TRBV6-6; clone size: -
CDR3 DNA: TGTGCCAGCAGCAGACTAGCGCAAGAGACCCAGTACTTC; CDR3 protein: CASSRLAQETQYF; J gene: TRBJ2-5; D gene: TRBD2; V gene: TRBV7-9; clone size: -
CDR3 DNA: TGTGCCAGCAGTTCAGAGGGCAATCAGCCCCAGCATTTT; CDR3 protein: CASSSEGNQPQHF; J gene: TRBJ1-5; D gene: -; V gene: TRBV6-5; clone size: -
CDR3 DNA: TGTGCCAGCAGTTTGTTGGGGAGTTCACCCCTCCACTTT; CDR3 protein: CASSLLGSSPLHF; J gene: TRBJ1-6; D gene: -; V gene: TRBV27; clone size: -
CDR3 DNA: TGCGCCAGCAGTGAGTCGCATTTTTATTTCGGGACCCCTTCCTCCATCGCGACCTACGAGCAGTACTTC; CDR3 protein: CASSESHFYFGTPSSIATYEQYF; J gene: TRBJ2-7; D gene: -; V gene: TRBV10-1; clone size: -
CDR3 DNA: TGTGCCAGCAGCTTGGGCAGAGGGTCCTACAATGAGCAGTTCTTC; CDR3 protein: CASSLGRGSYNEQFF; J gene: TRBJ2-1; D gene: -; V gene: TRBV11-3; clone size: once
CDR3 DNA: TGTGCCAGCAGCCAGACAGGGAACACTGAAGCTTTCTTT; CDR3 protein: CASSQTGNTEAFF; J gene: TRBJ1-1; D gene: -; V gene: TRBV5-6; clone size: -
CDR3 DNA: TGTGCCAGCAGCTTCGACCGCAATCAGCCCCAGCATTTT; CDR3 protein: CASSFDRNQPQHF; J gene: TRBJ1-5; D gene: -; V gene: TRBV7-6; clone size: -
CDR3 DNA: TGCGCCAGCAGTCCTATCGGGTTCGGCACTGAAGCTTTCTTT; CDR3 protein: CASSPIGFGTEAFF; J gene: TRBJ1-1; D gene: -; V gene: TRBV5-1; clone size: once
CDR3 DNA: TGTGCCAGCAGCTCTCACAGGGGCGGATTTAGGGGGTACGAGCAGTACTTC; CDR3 protein: CASSSHRGGFRGYEQYF; J gene: TRBJ2-7; D gene: TRBD1; V gene: TRBV5-5; clone size: -
CDR3 DNA: TGTGCCAGCTCACGCTGGGACCCAGGCACCGGGGAGCTGTTTTTT; CDR3 protein: CASSRWDPGTGELFF; J gene: TRBJ2-2; D gene: -; V gene: TRBV18; clone size: -
CDR3 DNA: TGCGCCAGCAGCGCGGGGCTTTATCAGCCCCAGCATTTT; CDR3 protein: CASSAGLYQPQHF; J gene: TRBJ1-5; D gene: -; V gene: TRBV4-1; clone size: -
CDR3 DNA: TGCGCCAAGACGAAAGATACGCAGTATTTT; CDR3 protein: CAKTKDTQYF; J gene: TRBJ2-3; D gene: -; V gene: TRBV10-1; clone size: -
CDR3 DNA: TGTGCCAGCAGTGCCCGGGACAGGGAGAATGGCTACACCTTC; CDR3 protein: CASSARDRENGYTF; J gene: TRBJ1-2; D gene: TRBD1; V gene: TRBV6-1; clone size: -